The 29 T cell receptor beta chains listed next were all sequenced from one sample in a study of blood T cell repertoires in COVID-19. Here immunoSEQ multiplex PCR was the method, and the copy in TCRdb shows in-frame clones only, minus some. The sample has around 60,000 clones, 84% seen once; the top ten hold approximately 16%. The sample comprised peripheral blood. These receptors were taken from a man between 60 and 75 years old with COVID-19, enrolled during active disease.

The rearrangement joins TRBV24-1 to TRBJ2-2, with 7 bases matching TRBD1. The V segment lost 7 bases and the J segment 8 bases; nucleotides outside the gene matches: 12. Germline-derived CDR1 and CDR2 are KGHDR and SFDVKD. The CDR3 runs to 15 residues. Here the CDR3 DNA reads TGTGCCACCAGACCTATAAGGGGGCGCGATGGGGAGCTGTTTTTT. Its protein product is CATRPIRGRDGELFF.

The chain joins TRBV7-2 to TRBJ2-6; D possibly corresponds to TRBD2 (6 bases). With 1 base removed from V and 0 bases from J, the gap between germline ends came to 10 bases. The germline V gene encodes CDR1 SGHTA and CDR2 FQGNSA. The CDR3 spans 17 residues. The CDR3 DNA sequence: TGTGCCAGCAGCTTAGGGGGGGTCTTCTCTGGGGCCAACGTCCTGACTTTC. Its protein is CASSLGGVFSGANVLTF.

The rearrangement uses TRBV27 and TRBJ2-1; 7 nucleotides agree with TRBD2. Germline V CDR1 and CDR2: MNHEY, SMNVEV (reference sequence). Germline trimming cut 5 bases from V and 7 bases from J; bases unmatched to any gene: 8. This CDR3 is built from 14 residues. This chain's CDR3 is CASSKWGRGNEQFF. CDR3 sequence (DNA): TGTGCCAGCAGTAAGTGGGGGAGGGGTAATGAGCAGTTCTTC.

The rearrangement uses TRBV4-2 and TRBJ1-1; 7 positions agree with TRBD1. Losses at the gene ends were 4 bases for V and 10 bases for J; bases not matched to a gene: 15. The CDR3 covers 15 residues. Germline loops: CDR1 LGHNA, CDR2 YNFKEQ. CDR3 amino acids: CASSLEGTDLGGAFF. The DNA for the CDR3 is TGTGCCAGCAGCCTCGAAGGGACAGATCTTGGTGGAGCTTTCTTT.

CDR3 bases: TGTGCCAGCAGCCCAGCGGGGTCGGACACCGGGGAGCTGTTTTTT. Protein: CASSPAGSDTGELFF. This chain connects TRBV11-3 to TRBJ2-2, with 7 bases identical to TRBD2. With V trimmed by 5 bases and J by 3 bases, 6 bases remained unmatched. CDR1 and CDR2 from the germline V gene are SGHNT and YENEEA. CDR3 length: 15 residues.

Only a few counts were recorded for this clone. The chain carries TRBV24-1 and TRBJ1-2; D uncertain. Trimming shortened V by 2 bases and J by 4 bases, and 4 bases separated the two germline ends. The CDR3 has 12 residues. The germline CDR1 and CDR2 sequences are KGHDR and SFDVKD. This CDR3 reads CATSDSSYGYTF. The CDR3 nucleotides read TGTGCCACCAGTGATTCCAGCTATGGCTACACCTTC.

The chain carries TRBV7-3 and TRBJ2-3; 10 nucleotides align to TRBD2. V was clipped by 3 bases and J by 4 bases; unmatched bases: 4. The CDR3 totals 15 residues. Germline V gives CDR1 SGHTA, CDR2 FQGTGA. The CDR3 here is CASSFLAGVADTQYF. CDR3 bases: TGTGCCAGCAGCTTTCTAGCGGGAGTGGCAGATACGCAGTATTTT.

The chain combines TRBV30 with TRBJ1-6, with D unclear. V was shortened by 2 bases and J by 5 bases, with 7 bases between the two germline ends. CDR3 length: 13 residues. Germline V gene data show CDR1 as GTSNPN and CDR2 as SVGIG (reference sequence). Written as DNA, the CDR3 is TGTGCCTGGAGTAATCAGGATAATTCACCCCTCCACTTT. This gives the protein CAWSNQDNSPLHF.

This sequence joins TRBV29-1 and TRBJ2-3; 8 bases match TRBD2. With V trimmed by 1 base and J by 0 bases, 0 bases remained unmatched. The germline V gene encodes CDR1 SQVTM and CDR2 ANQGSEA. This CDR3 comprises 14 residues. The CDR3: CSVEASGSTDTQYF. CDR3 nucleotide sequence: TGCAGCGTTGAAGCTAGCGGGAGCACAGATACGCAGTATTTT.

This CDR3 is CATSRVRDSSEKLFF. In DNA form, the CDR3 reads TGTGCCACCAGCAGAGTAAGGGACAGCTCTGAAAAACTGTTTTTT. The rearrangement uses TRBV15 and TRBJ1-4; the match to TRBD1 covers 7 bases. This CDR3 contains 15 residues. Germline V gene sequence: CDR1 LNHNV, CDR2 YYDKDF (reference sequence). The J segment lost 7 bases and the V segment lost 1 base, leaving 6 bases of the junction unmatched.

The chain employs TRBV11-2 and TRBJ1-2; TRBD1 aligns across 7 bases. The V segment lost 3 bases and the J segment 6 bases; nucleotides outside the gene matches: 4. CDR3 size: 13 residues. The germline gives CDR1 SGHAT, CDR2 FQNNGV. The CDR3 sequence is CASSFGQADGYTF. For the CDR3, the DNA is TGTGCCAGCAGCTTCGGACAGGCCGATGGCTACACCTTC. The full variable domain, rest sourced from reference TRBV11-2 and TRBJ1-2, is EAGVAQSPRYKIIEKRQSVAFWCNPISGHATLYWYQQILGQGPKLLIQFQNNGVVDDSQLPKDRFSAERLKGVDSTLKIQPAKLEDSAVYLCASSFGQADGYTFGSGTRLTVV.

The chain combines TRBV30 with TRBJ2-3; D is perhaps TRBD1 (5 bases). CDR1 and CDR2 (germline): GTSNPN, SVGIG (reference sequence). V was pared by 0 bases and J by 0 bases, with 16 bases between. CDR3 length: 17 amino acids. The CDR3 here is CAWSVLADITSTDTQYF. The CDR3 DNA reads as TGTGCCTGGAGTGTACTGGCGGACATAACTAGCACAGATACGCAGTATTTT.

CDR3 protein: CASSKELADRGHGDKNIQYF. CDR3 coding DNA: TGTGCCAGCAGCAAAGAACTCGCGGACAGGGGCCACGGGGATAAAAACATTCAGTACTTC. V is TRBV21-1 and J is TRBJ2-4; the table's D call, TRBD1, has no DNA check behind it. TRBV21-1 is a recognized pseudogene. The CDR3 totals 20 residues.

The rearrangement links TRBV2 to TRBJ2-3; D unclear. Trimming pared 1 base from V and 6 bases from J, leaving 8 bases between. CDR3 length equals 13 residues. From germline, CDR1 is SNHLY and CDR2 FYNNEI. The CDR3 reads CASSEGVGDTQYF. The CDR3 region has the DNA TGTGCCAGCAGTGAAGGGGTCGGGGATACGCAGTATTTT.

The J gene is TRBJ2-7, the V gene TRBV13; D possibly corresponds to TRBD2 (5 bases). CDR1 and CDR2 from the germline V gene are PRHDT and FYEKMQ (reference sequence). The CDR3 is made up of 12 amino acids. The germline V and J ends were trimmed by 4 bases and 3 bases, with 7 bases remaining between them. CDR3 nucleotide sequence: TGTGCCAGCAGCTCCGGACTCTACGAGCAGTACTTC. As protein: CASSSGLYEQYF.

V usage is TRBV6-5 and J usage is TRBJ2-7; TRBD1 agrees at 8 bases. There are 14 residues in the CDR3. Germline V gives CDR1 MNHEY, CDR2 SVGAGI. The V segment lost 6 bases and the J segment 1 base; nucleotides outside the gene matches: 5. CDR3 nucleotide sequence: TGTGCCAGCAGACTAGGACAGGGTTCCTACGAGCAGTACTTC. This encodes CASRLGQGSYEQYF.

This chain uses TRBV30 with TRBJ1-2; 9 bases map to TRBD1. V lost 4 bases to trimming and J lost 7 bases; unmatched junction nucleotides: 7. From germline, CDR1 is GTSNPN and CDR2 SVGIG (reference sequence). The CDR3 is 13 residues long. The CDR3: CAWTGTGSFGYTF. In nucleotides, the CDR3 is TGTGCCTGGACCGGGACAGGGTCTTTTGGCTACACCTTC.

V usage is TRBV19 and J usage is TRBJ1-1; no clear D. Trimming removed 7 bases from V and 2 bases from J, with 14 bases in between. Germline values: CDR1 LNHDA, CDR2 SQIVND (reference sequence). The CDR3 totals 14 residues. The chain's CDR3 is CASNQRTSNTEAFF. For the CDR3, the DNA is TGTGCCAGTAATCAAAGGACTTCTAACACTGAAGCTTTCTTT.

This rearrangement joins TRBV4-1 to TRBJ2-1, with 8 positions matching TRBD2. This CDR3 comprises 17 residues. The germline gives CDR1 MGHRA, CDR2 YSYEKL. After removal of 0 bases from V and 1 base from J, the junction contained 5 bases not matched to a gene. The CDR3 is CASSQEVSGRSYNEQFF. Written as DNA, the CDR3 is TGCGCCAGCAGCCAAGAAGTAAGCGGGAGATCCTACAATGAGCAGTTCTTC.

This chain connects TRBV11-1 to TRBJ1-1; a possible D gene is TRBD1 (6 bases). Germline CDR1 SGHAT, CDR2 FQDESV (reference sequence). The CDR3 runs to 15 residues. V lost 1 base, J lost 3 bases, and 12 bases lay in between. DNA for the CDR3: TGTGCCAGCAGCTTAGAAACAGGGTGGGACACTGAAGCTTTCTTT. Translation: CASSLETGWDTEAFF.

This chain joins TRBV3-1 (or the pseudogene TRBV3-2) and TRBJ2-5; 7 positions agree with TRBD1. The CDR3 length is 14 residues. Germline CDR1 is LGHDT and CDR2 is YNNKEL (reference sequence). The V gene end was trimmed by 4 bases and the J gene end by 1 base; junction bases not matched to a gene: 3. CDR3 amino acids: CASSLRQGQETQYF. In DNA, the CDR3 is TGTGCCAGCAGCCTCAGACAGGGCCAAGAGACCCAGTACTTC.

V usage is TRBV18 and J usage is TRBJ2-7; TRBD2 matches 10 bases. The CDR3 has 14 residues. The J segment lost 5 bases and the V segment lost 6 bases, leaving 7 bases of the junction unmatched. CDR1 is KGHSH, CDR2 LQKENI, per germline. The CDR3 DNA follows: TGTGCCAGCTCCCGGGGACTAGCGTCCAACGAGCAGTACTTC. Translation: CASSRGLASNEQYF.

This chain joins TRBV10-3 and TRBJ2-5, with a possible D match to TRBD2 (5 bases). Germline V gene lookup returns CDR1 ENHRY and CDR2 SYGVKD. There are 15 residues in the CDR3. The ends were cut back, 8 bases at V and 0 bases at J, with 16 bases in the middle. CDR3 residues: CAIHGERQNQETQYF. CDR3 in DNA: TGTGCCATCCACGGGGAGAGACAAAACCAAGAGACCCAGTACTTC.

This clone occurred once. The rearrangement joins TRBV2 to TRBJ2-3; 10 positions match TRBD2. V lost 2 bases and J lost 6; bases outside the gene matches: 5. Germline V lookup: CDR1 SNHLY, CDR2 FYNNEI. There are 15 residues in the CDR3. CDR3 sequence reads: CASSEFGLAADTQYF. The CDR3 DNA is TGTGCCAGCAGTGAATTCGGACTAGCGGCCGATACGCAGTATTTT. Full variable domain (missing parts from reference TRBV2 and TRBJ2-3): EPEVTQTPSHQVTQMGQEVILRCVPISNHLYFYWYRQILGQKVEFLVSFYNNEISEKSEIFDDQFSVERPDGSNFTLKIRSTKLEDSAMYFCASSEFGLAADTQYFGPGTRLTVL.

The CDR3 DNA follows: TGTGCCAGCAGTTTTGGGACAGGGCCCTACGAGCAGTACTTC. It codes for CASSFGTGPYEQYF. The chain recombines TRBV27 with TRBJ2-7; TRBD1 matches 9 bases. CDR3 length equals 14 residues. Germline loops: CDR1 MNHEY, CDR2 SMNVEV (reference sequence). V was clipped by 3 bases and J by 2 bases; unmatched bases: 2.

The CDR3 spells CSPLGGDTQYF. Written as DNA, the CDR3 is TGCAGTCCCCTTGGGGGGGATACGCAGTATTTT. The chain is built from TRBV20-1 and TRBJ2-3, with D maybe TRBD2 (6 bases). The CDR3 consists of 11 residues. Per the germline V gene, CDR1 is DFQATT and CDR2 is SNEGSKA (reference sequence). The V end was cut by 8 bases, the J end by 6 bases, with 12 bases between.

The V gene is TRBV19, the J gene TRBJ2-5, with 10 bases identical to TRBD1. V lost 3 bases, J lost 5 bases, and 6 bases stayed unmatched. The CDR3 is made up of 15 amino acids. The V gene's germline CDR1 is LNHDA and CDR2 SQIVND (reference sequence). CDR3 region: CASSIPTGGEETQYF. The CDR3 nucleotides are TGTGCCAGTAGTATCCCGACAGGGGGCGAGGAGACCCAGTACTTC.

In this sample, this clone turned up once. The rearrangement links TRBV18 to TRBJ1-2, with D perhaps TRBD1 (5 bases). There are 12 residues in the CDR3. Germline lookup yields CDR1 KGHSH and CDR2 LQKENI. The V end lost 3 bases, the J end lost 6 bases, and 8 bases lay between the germline ends. CDR3 amino acids: CASSPGGDGYTF. The CDR3 DNA follows: TGTGCCAGCTCACCCGGGGGTGATGGCTACACCTTC. Combining the CDR3 with reference TRBV18 and TRBJ1-2 gives the whole variable domain NAGVMQNPRHLVRRRGQEARLRCSPMKGHSHVYWYRQLPEEGLKFMVYLQKENIIDESGMPKERFSAEFPKEGPSILRIQQVVRGDSAAYFCASSPGGDGYTFGSGTRLTVV.

J is TRBJ1-3 and V is TRBV3-1 (or the pseudogene TRBV3-2), with D perhaps matching TRBD1 (5 bases). The germline V gene encodes CDR1 LGHDT and CDR2 YNNKEL (reference sequence). The CDR3 sequence is 14 residues long. Between the trimmed V and J ends, which lost 4 bases and 2 bases, there was a span of 9 bases. CDR3 sequence reads: CASSPLGAGNTIYF. Here the CDR3 DNA reads TGTGCCAGCAGCCCGTTAGGGGCTGGAAACACCATATATTTT.